This T cell receptor beta chain emerged from a study of blood T cell repertoires in COVID-19. At the level of the study: PBMCs, B-cell-depleted T cells, or T cells provided the cDNA or gDNA that made up the material.

There are 14 residues in the CDR3. Trimming took off 0 bases at V and 7 bases at J, with 13 bases between the two ends. CDR1 WNHNN and CDR2 SYGVQD come from the germline V gene (reference sequence). Source study methods: The assay estimated nucleated cells by amplifying reference gene primers. TCRdb's copy holds only in-frame clones and misses some; the assay was immunoSEQ multiplex PCR. The V and J calls and clone size were taken over from that table, and D and trimming were inferred from the DNA. In the table there are roughly 120,000 clones, approximately 86% of which are singletons. The V call is TRBV10-1, the J call TRBJ2-7, with a possible D match to TRBD1 (6 bases). The sequencing sample was made of peripheral blood. This clonotype originated in a human donor in a cohort sampled during active COVID-19. The CDR3 DNA reads as TGCGCCAGCAGTGAGTCCACAGGGTTTCAGGAGCAGTACTTC. Encoded protein: CASSESTGFQEQYF.